The source of this T cell receptor (beta chain) is a study of cytomegalovirus exposure and HLA in healthy donors. PCR amplification relied on 60 Vbeta primers (plus 13 Jbeta primers). Sequencing used immunoSEQ multiplex PCR; TCRdb keeps in-frame clones, though not all of them. The sample has more than 150,000 clones, more than 65% seen once. As concerns this clone: Its antigen is as yet unknown.

V was pared by 3 bases and J by 4 bases, with 9 bases of the junction left unmatched. CDR1 is SGHRS and CDR2 is YFSETQ in the germline V gene. CDR3 length: 17 residues. Study-wide points: The analysis excluded some indistinguishable V segments, including TRBV6-2 and TRBV6-3. Using the classifier, cytomegalovirus status was reportedly diagnosed with high specificity and sensitivity. TCR beta chain V- and J-gene trimming was linked, in a later analysis, to a missense variant in DCLRE1C.

The rearrangement joins TRBV5-1 to TRBJ1-3, with 11 bases lining up with TRBD1. Sequencing was done on a sample of PBMCs. This sequence originates from a man aged 50-59 years in good health and CMV-seropositive. CDR3 in DNA: TGCGCCAGCAGCTACTTAGGACAGGGGGCGCGAGGAAACACCATATATTTT. Encoded protein: CASSYLGQGARGNTIYF.